The entry below gives a single T cell receptor beta chain sequence along with its context. Antigen: not known. Profiled with immunoSEQ multiplex PCR; TCRdb holds only in-frame clones, not every one. The sample holds about 140,000 clones, approximately 95% seen once. The entry originates in a study of T cell responses to AZD1222 COVID-19 vaccine. The study, taken as a whole, reports: Unmutated variant regions are reportedly the target of nearly half of TCRs that are spike-specific. Donor demographics were predominantly white British with a female majority; clonal diversity may be underestimated.

The germline V gene encodes CDR1 LGHNT and CDR2 FRNRAP. This CDR3 region has 17 residues. V lost 0 bases and J 0 bases, leaving 14 bases between the germline ends. The sequencing here drew on peripheral blood, taken on day 0 of MenACWY control vaccination. The rearrangement uses TRBV12-5 and TRBJ1-2; D is unresolved. The TCR originated in an adult in good health. The CDR3 sequence: CASGLVPQRFANYGYTF. The CDR3 nucleotides read TGTGCTAGTGGTTTGGTACCACAGAGATTTGCTAACTATGGCTACACCTTC.